These 21 T cell receptor beta chains were sequenced from one sample in a study of blood T cell repertoires in COVID-19. This table comes from immunoSEQ multiplex PCR, and its TCRdb copy is limited to in-frame clones, with some not included. The table includes fewer than 250,000 clones, approximately 91% detected once. Sequences were obtained from peripheral blood. The receptors here all came from a man aged 55 to 69 who had recovered from COVID-19.

The rearrangement joins TRBV4-1 to TRBJ2-1; tentatively, D is TRBD1 (5 bases). CDR3 length: 16 residues. The V end lost 3 bases, the J end lost 6 bases, and 18 bases lay between the germline ends. CDR1 MGHRA and CDR2 YSYEKL come from the germline V gene. CDR3 protein: CASSQERQRTINEQFF. The CDR3 DNA sequence: TGCGCCAGCAGCCAGGAACGACAGCGTACTATCAATGAGCAGTTCTTC.

This chain links TRBV6-6 with TRBJ2-5, with D perhaps TRBD1 (5 bases). Trimming left V 2 bases short and J 4 bases short, with 11 bases between. This CDR3 spans 14 amino acids. The V gene's germline CDR1 is MNHNY and CDR2 SVGAGI (reference sequence). The CDR3 protein is CASSYGALIETQYF. The CDR3 nucleotides are TGTGCCAGCAGTTACGGGGCGTTAATAGAGACCCAGTACTTC.

The J gene is TRBJ2-7, the V gene TRBV4-1; D unclear. The germline V gene has CDR1 MGHRA and CDR2 YSYEKL. This CDR3 has 14 residues. Trimming took off 0 bases at V and 5 bases at J, with 11 bases between the two ends. Written as DNA, the CDR3 is TGCGCCAGCAGCCAAGAGTTCCCATCCCACGAGCAGTACTTC. It specifies CASSQEFPSHEQYF.

The chain employs TRBV7-6 and TRBJ2-5, with D tentatively TRBD2 (6 bases). Germline V gene data show CDR1 as SGHVS and CDR2 as FNYEAQ. The CDR3 is made up of 16 amino acids. Trimming shortened V by 1 base and J by 5 bases, and 17 bases separated the two germline ends. The CDR3 nucleotides are TGTGCCAGCAGCTTAGAACGGGAGCTGCCCGGCGAGACCCAGTACTTC. This codes for CASSLERELPGETQYF.

The V gene is TRBV7-6, the J gene TRBJ2-7; 7 nucleotides align to TRBD1. Losses at the gene ends were 0 bases for V and 0 bases for J; bases not matched to a gene: 2. This CDR3 has 15 residues. Germline CDR1 reads SGHVS; CDR2 reads FNYEAQ. The CDR3, as DNA: TGTGCCAGCAGCTTAGCCGGGACAGACTCCTACGAGCAGTACTTC. As protein: CASSLAGTDSYEQYF.

The V call is TRBV5-4, the J call TRBJ2-1; 11 bases fit TRBD2. J lost 4 bases, V lost 4 bases, and 4 bases had no gene match. The germline gives CDR1 SGHNT, CDR2 YYREEE (reference sequence). The CDR3 consists of 15 residues. This chain's CDR3 is CASSVTSGSYNEQFF. DNA of the CDR3: TGTGCCAGCAGCGTTACTAGCGGGAGTTACAATGAGCAGTTCTTC.

This clone was recorded once. The gene calls are TRBV2 and TRBJ2-7; weak D call: TRBD1 (6 bases). The germline V gene has CDR1 SNHLY and CDR2 FYNNEI. V lost 7 bases and J lost 0, with 13 bases in between. The CDR3 is 14 amino acids. The CDR3 DNA sequence: TGTGCCAGCAAAAGGACAGTCCTCTCCTACGAGCAGTACTTC. This translates into CASKRTVLSYEQYF.

The rearrangement links TRBV2 to TRBJ1-2; unclear D gene. Trimming removed 4 bases from V and 7 bases from J, with 7 bases in between. Germline values: CDR1 SNHLY, CDR2 FYNNEI. The CDR3 consists of 11 residues. As DNA, the CDR3 is TGTGCCAGCAGTGCGGAGGGTGGCTACACCTTC. Protein product: CASSAEGGYTF.

The rearrangement joins TRBV9 to TRBJ2-1; possibly TRBD2 for D (6 bases). The ends were cut back, 1 base at V and 8 bases at J, with 10 bases in the middle. Germline V lookup: CDR1 SGDLS, CDR2 YYNGEE. This CDR3 spans 13 amino acids. The CDR3 loop reads CASSVHPGDEQFF. CDR3 sequence (DNA): TGTGCCAGCAGCGTACACCCGGGGGATGAGCAGTTCTTC.

This rearrangement joins TRBV5-1 to TRBJ2-1; 9 bases match TRBD2. Germline V gene sequence: CDR1 SGHRS, CDR2 YFSETQ. The CDR3 has 15 residues. Trimming removed 4 bases from V and 5 bases from J; junction bases left unmatched: 7. Written as DNA, the CDR3 is TGCGCCAGCAGCCCCCAGGGACTAGCTGACAATGAGCAGTTCTTC. Translating gives CASSPQGLADNEQFF.

The V and J genes are TRBV25-1 and TRBJ2-1; 7 bases line up with TRBD2. Germline CDR1 and CDR2: MGHDK and SYGVNS. The CDR3 runs to 15 residues. V shed 3 bases and J 5 bases; nucleotides not matched to a gene: 7. The CDR3 sequence is CASSDPRRGDNEQFF. CDR3 DNA sequence: TGTGCCAGCAGTGACCCCCGCCGGGGGGACAATGAGCAGTTCTTC. Variable domain in full (rest from reference TRBV25-1 and TRBJ2-1): EADIYQTPRYLVIGTGKKITLECSQTMGHDKMYWYQQDPGMELHLIHYSYGVNSTEKGDLSSESTVSRIRTEHFPLTLESARPSHTSQYLCASSDPRRGDNEQFFGPGTRLTVL.

The rearrangement uses TRBV18 and TRBJ2-7; 13 bases agree with TRBD2. Germline V gene sequence: CDR1 KGHSH, CDR2 LQKENI. The CDR3 has 15 residues. J lost 6 bases, V lost 5 bases, and 7 bases had no gene match. In DNA, the CDR3 is TGTGCCAGCTCAACGGGACTAGCGGGGACTTTCGAGCAGTACTTC. This encodes CASSTGLAGTFEQYF. The full variable domain, completed using reference TRBV18 and TRBJ2-7, is NAGVMQNPRHLVRRRGQEARLRCSPMKGHSHVYWYRQLPEEGLKFMVYLQKENIIDESGMPKERFSAEFPKEGPSILRIQQVVRGDSAAYFCASSTGLAGTFEQYFGPGTRLTVT.

V is TRBV3-1 (or the pseudogene TRBV3-2) and J is TRBJ1-1; D is undetermined. In germline, CDR1 is LGHDT, CDR2 YNNKEL (reference sequence). There are 14 residues in the CDR3. The V and J ends lost 2 bases and 10 bases respectively, with 17 bases between them. The CDR3 DNA sequence: TGTGCCAGCAGCCAACCTCTGCGGAGGGCTGGAGCTTTCTTT. Protein: CASSQPLRRAGAFF.

CDR3 residues: CSVGEAGYGYTF. DNA for the CDR3: TGCAGCGTTGGCGAGGCCGGCTATGGCTACACCTTC. The chain is built from TRBV29-1 and TRBJ1-2, with no clear D. V dropped 4 bases and J dropped 4 bases, with 10 bases sitting between them. CDR3 length: 12 amino acids. Germline loops: CDR1 SQVTM, CDR2 ANQGSEA.

J is TRBJ2-2 and V is TRBV15, with 9 bases matching TRBD2. With V trimmed by 0 bases and J by 0 bases, 2 bases remained unmatched. The germline CDR1 and CDR2 sequences are LNHNV and YYDKDF (reference sequence). This CDR3 is built from 17 residues. The CDR3 bases are TGTGCCACCAGCAGAGAGGCGGGGGGGACGAACACCGGGGAGCTGTTTTTT. It specifies CATSREAGGTNTGELFF.

The V and J genes are TRBV5-6 and TRBJ2-1; no reliable D call. Germline V gene lookup returns CDR1 SGHDT and CDR2 YYEEEE. V lost 0 bases to trimming and J lost 7 bases, with 14 bases between them. The CDR3 is 15 amino acids. The CDR3 is CASSLDYWPGNEQFF. For the CDR3, the DNA is TGTGCCAGCAGCTTGGATTATTGGCCCGGGAATGAGCAGTTCTTC.

CDR3 in amino acids: CSPIDRTGTEKLFF. The CDR3 DNA sequence: TGCAGTCCTATTGACCGGACAGGGACTGAAAAACTGTTTTTT. V and J are TRBV20-1 and TRBJ1-4; 8 nucleotides align to TRBD1. The CDR3 runs 14 residues. The V gene end was trimmed by 8 bases and the J gene end by 7 bases; junction bases not matched to a gene: 12. Germline values: CDR1 DFQATT, CDR2 SNEGSKA (reference sequence).

J is TRBJ1-5 and V is TRBV3-1 (or the pseudogene TRBV3-2); D is undetermined. V lost 1 base and J lost 7, with 14 bases in between. Germline CDR1 LGHDT, CDR2 YNNKEL (reference sequence). The CDR3 covers 15 residues. CDR3: CASSQGAASSQPQHF. Written as DNA, the CDR3 is TGTGCCAGCAGCCAAGGGGCCGCATCCTCACAGCCCCAGCATTTT.

V usage is TRBV3-1 (or the pseudogene TRBV3-2) and J usage is TRBJ2-5; the match to TRBD2 covers 9 bases. This CDR3 region has 15 residues. With 6 bases clipped from V and 2 bases from J, the junction kept 7 bases outside the gene matches. The germline V gene encodes CDR1 LGHDT and CDR2 YNNKEL (reference sequence). CDR3 sequence: CASRGRLAAQETQYF. The CDR3 nucleotides are TGTGCCAGCAGGGGAAGACTAGCGGCACAAGAGACCCAGTACTTC.

The chain recombines TRBV24-1 with TRBJ1-1; TRBD1 aligns across 10 bases. The V gene end was trimmed by 11 bases and the J gene end by 6 bases; junction bases not matched to a gene: 14. Germline V CDR1 and CDR2: KGHDR, SFDVKD. The CDR3 extends over 15 amino acids. The CDR3 region is CAIRGTGVRGSEAFF. The CDR3, as DNA: TGTGCCATCCGAGGGACAGGGGTTCGGGGGTCTGAAGCTTTCTTT.

The J gene is TRBJ2-5, the V gene TRBV2; perhaps TRBD1 as D (6 bases). The CDR3 extends over 16 amino acids. Germline lookup yields CDR1 SNHLY and CDR2 FYNNEI. V lost 7 bases to trimming and J lost 0 bases, with 18 bases between them. CDR3 loop: CASTGVGQLYQETQYF. The CDR3 DNA reads as TGTGCCAGCACCGGGGTAGGACAGCTGTACCAAGAGACCCAGTACTTC.